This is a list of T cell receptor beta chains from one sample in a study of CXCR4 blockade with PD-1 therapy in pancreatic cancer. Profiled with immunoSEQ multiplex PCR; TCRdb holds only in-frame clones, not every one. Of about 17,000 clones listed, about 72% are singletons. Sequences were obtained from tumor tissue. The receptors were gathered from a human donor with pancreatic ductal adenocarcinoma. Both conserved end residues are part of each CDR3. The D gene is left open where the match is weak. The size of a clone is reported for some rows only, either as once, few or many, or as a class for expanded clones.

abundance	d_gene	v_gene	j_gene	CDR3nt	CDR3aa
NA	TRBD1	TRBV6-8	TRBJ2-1	TGTGCCAGCAGTTACCCAACAGGGACAGGTCGGAATGAGCAGTTCTTC	CASSYPTGTGRNEQFF
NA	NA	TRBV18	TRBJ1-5	TGTGCCAGCTCACCGCTGGGGGATCAGCCCCAGCATTTT	CASSPLGDQPQHF
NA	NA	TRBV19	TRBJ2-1	TGTGCCGTTTCCACCTGGGTCCACAATGAGCAGTTCTTC	CAVSTWVHNEQFF
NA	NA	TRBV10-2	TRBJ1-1	TGCGCCAGCAGCCTTGGACGGCTTGAAGCTTTCTTT	CASSLGRLEAFF
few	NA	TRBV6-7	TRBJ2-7	TGTGCCAGCAGTTACTCGGGCAACTTATACGAGCAGTACTTC	CASSYSGNLYEQYF
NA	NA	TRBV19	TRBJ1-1	TGTGCCAGTAGTCCCTCCGGTCGCGCCACTGAAGCTTTCTTT	CASSPSGRATEAFF
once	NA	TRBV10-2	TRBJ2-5	TGCGCCAGCAGTGAGTCAGGGGGAGGAAAAGAGACCCAGTACTTC	CASSESGGGKETQYF
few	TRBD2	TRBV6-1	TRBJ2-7	TGTGCCAGCAGTGAAGGGCCTAGCGGCACCTACGAGCAGTACTTC	CASSEGPSGTYEQYF
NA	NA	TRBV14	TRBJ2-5	TGTGCCAGCCAAAAGCTGGGGGGACTGGAGACCCAGTACTTC	CASQKLGGLETQYF
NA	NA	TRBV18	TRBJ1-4	TGTGCCAGCTCATACCGGATAGGGGACAAGCTTAATGAAAAACTGTTTTTT	CASSYRIGDKLNEKLFF
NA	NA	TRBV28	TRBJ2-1	TGTGCCAGCAGTCCCTACTACAATGAGCAGTTCTTC	CASSPYYNEQFF
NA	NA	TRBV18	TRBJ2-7	TGTGCCAGCTCCCTGACAGTATCCTACGAGCAGTACTTC	CASSLTVSYEQYF
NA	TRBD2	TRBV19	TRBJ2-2	TGTGCCAGTAGTATAGAAGGGACTATCCCCGGGGAGCTGTTTTTT	CASSIEGTIPGELFF
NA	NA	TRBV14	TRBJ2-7	TGTGCCAGCAGCCAAGAAGGGTGGGGCGAGCAGTACTTC	CASSQEGWGEQYF
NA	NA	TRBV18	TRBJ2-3	TGTGCCAGCTCACCTGTAGGGACTTCCCAGGGGACGCAGTATTTT	CASSPVGTSQGTQYF
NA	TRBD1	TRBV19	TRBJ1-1	TGTGCCAGTAGGACAGGGTTTTCTAACACTGAAGCTTTCTTT	CASRTGFSNTEAFF
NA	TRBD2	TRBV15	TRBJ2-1	TGTGCCACCAGCAGAGCAACGGGAGGGCCCGATGAGCAGTTCTTC	CATSRATGGPDEQFF
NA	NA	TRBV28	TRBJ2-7	TGTGCCAGCAGTTTGGGCTTAGCCTACGAGCAGTACTTC	CASSLGLAYEQYF
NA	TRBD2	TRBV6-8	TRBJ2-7	TGTGCCATCAGCGGGACGGAGAGTAATAATCCCTACGAGCAGTACTTC	CAISGTESNNPYEQYF
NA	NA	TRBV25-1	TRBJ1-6	TGTGCCAGCAGTCCCAACCTGGGGGCAAGTAATTCACCCCTCCACTTT	CASSPNLGASNSPLHF
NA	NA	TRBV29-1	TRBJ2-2	TGCAGCGTCCAAGGGACTTTCTCGGAGACCGGGGAGCTGTTTTTT	CSVQGTFSETGELFF
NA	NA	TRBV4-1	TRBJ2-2	TGCGCCAGCAGCCATGGGGACAACACCGGGGAGCTGTTTTTT	CASSHGDNTGELFF
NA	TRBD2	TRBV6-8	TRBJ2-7	TGTGCCAGCAGCCCCGTAGGAGCGGGGCCGGGGGAGCAGTACTTC	CASSPVGAGPGEQYF
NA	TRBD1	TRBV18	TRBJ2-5	TGTGCCAGCTCACCTCTTACCCCCCGACAGGGCAAACAAGAGACCCAGTACTTC	CASSPLTPRQGKQETQYF
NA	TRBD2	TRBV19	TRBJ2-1	TGTGCCAGTAGTATTCGAGCGGGAGGGTACAATGAGCAGTTCTTC	CASSIRAGGYNEQFF
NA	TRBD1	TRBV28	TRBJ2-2	TGTGCCAGCAATAACAGGGGTGACACCGGGGAGCTGTTTTTT	CASNNRGDTGELFF
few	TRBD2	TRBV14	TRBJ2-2	TGTGCCAGCAGCGAAGAGACTGGGACTAGCGGGTTAACCGGGGAGCTGTTTTTT	CASSEETGTSGLTGELFF
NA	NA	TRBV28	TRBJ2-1	TGTGCCAGCAGATCCCCAAGCGCGAACTCCTACAATGAGCAGTTCTTC	CASRSPSANSYNEQFF
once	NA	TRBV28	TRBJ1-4	TGTGCCAGCATTAGGGGCGGGGGTAATGAAAAACTGTTTTTT	CASIRGGGNEKLFF
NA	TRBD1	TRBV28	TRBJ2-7	TGTGCCAGCAGCCGGACAGGTACCTACGAGCAGTACTTC	CASSRTGTYEQYF
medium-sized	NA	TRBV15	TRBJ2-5	TGTGCCACCAGCATGGGAGCGTTAGGAGATGGGACCCAGTACTTC	CATSMGALGDGTQYF
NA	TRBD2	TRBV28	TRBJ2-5	TGTGCCAGCAGTTTAAGGACTAGCGGGAGTCTAGAGACTCAGTACTTC	CASSLRTSGSLETQYF
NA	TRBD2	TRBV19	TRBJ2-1	TGTGCCAGTAGTATTGGTGGCGGGAGGGCCGCTGGAAATGAGCAGTTCTTC	CASSIGGGRAAGNEQFF
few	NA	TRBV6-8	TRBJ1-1	TGTGCCAGCAGCCGAACCATTATGAACACTGAAGCTTTCTTT	CASSRTIMNTEAFF
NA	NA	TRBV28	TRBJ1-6	TGTGCCACCATACCGGGACGGGATAATTCACCCCTCCACTTT	CATIPGRDNSPLHF
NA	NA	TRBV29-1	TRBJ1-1	TGCAGCACCAACCTAGTGGGGTCCACTGAAGCTTTCTTT	CSTNLVGSTEAFF
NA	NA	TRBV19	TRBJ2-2	TGTGCCAGTAGTGGGGGAACGAACACCGGGGAGCTGTTTTTT	CASSGGTNTGELFF
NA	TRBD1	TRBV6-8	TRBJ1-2	TGTGCCAGCAGTTACTTGGACAGGGTTAGTGGCTACACCTTC	CASSYLDRVSGYTF
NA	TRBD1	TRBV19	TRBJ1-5	TGTACCAGTAGCCTCGACAGGGATTTACAGCCCCAGCATTTT	CTSSLDRDLQPQHF
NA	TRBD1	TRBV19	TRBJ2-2	TGTGCCAGTAGCGACAGGGGGCGGAACACCGGGGAGCTGTTTTTT	CASSDRGRNTGELFF
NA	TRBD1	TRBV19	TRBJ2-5	TGTGCCAGTAGTATAATGGGACAGGGGAGTGAGACCCAGTACTTC	CASSIMGQGSETQYF
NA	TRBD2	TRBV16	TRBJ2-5	TGTGCCAGCAGCCCCCACGGACTAGCGGGAGGGGAGACCCAGTACTTC	CASSPHGLAGGETQYF
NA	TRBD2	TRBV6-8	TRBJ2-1	TGTGCCAGCAGCCTCAGCGGGAGCTCCTACAATGAGCAGTTCTTC	CASSLSGSSYNEQFF
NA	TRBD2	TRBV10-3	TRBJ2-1	TGTGCCATCAGTGAGTCTGCTAGCGGGAGTAATGAGCAGTTCTTC	CAISESASGSNEQFF
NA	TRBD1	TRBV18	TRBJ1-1	TGTGCCAGCTCACAGACTGGACAGGACGGAACTGAAGCTTTCTTT	CASSQTGQDGTEAFF
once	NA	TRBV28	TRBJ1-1	TGTGCCAGCAGCCTGGGGGTGAACACTGAAGCTTTCTTT	CASSLGVNTEAFF
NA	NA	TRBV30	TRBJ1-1	TGTGCCTGGAGTTACAGCACTGAAGCTTTCTTT	CAWSYSTEAFF
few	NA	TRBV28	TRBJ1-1	TGTGCCAGCAGTTGGGGGGGAACTGAAGCTTTCTTT	CASSWGGTEAFF
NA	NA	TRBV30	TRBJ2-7	TGTGCCCTCAAGGCTGGCTCCTACGAGCAGTACTTC	CALKAGSYEQYF
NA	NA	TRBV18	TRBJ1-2	TGTGCCAGCTCACCAGCGGACAGTCCCTATGGCTACACCTTC	CASSPADSPYGYTF
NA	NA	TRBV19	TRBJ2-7	TGTGCCAGTAGTATCCGGGGAAGGGGCGAGCAGTACTTC	CASSIRGRGEQYF
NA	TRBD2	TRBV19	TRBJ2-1	TGTGCCAGTAGTTCACTAGCGGGAGGGTACAATGAGCAGTTCTTC	CASSSLAGGYNEQFF
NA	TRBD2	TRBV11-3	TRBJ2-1	TGTGCCAGCAGCTTGGGGCTAGCGGGAGGGTACAATGAGCAGTTCTTC	CASSLGLAGGYNEQFF
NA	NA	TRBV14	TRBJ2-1	TGTGCCAGCTCTTTAGCGGCAAGCTCCTACAATGAGCAGTTCTTC	CASSLAASSYNEQFF
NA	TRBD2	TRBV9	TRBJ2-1	TGTGCCAGCAGCGCCGGACTAGCGGGAGGGAATGAGCAGTTCTTC	CASSAGLAGGNEQFF